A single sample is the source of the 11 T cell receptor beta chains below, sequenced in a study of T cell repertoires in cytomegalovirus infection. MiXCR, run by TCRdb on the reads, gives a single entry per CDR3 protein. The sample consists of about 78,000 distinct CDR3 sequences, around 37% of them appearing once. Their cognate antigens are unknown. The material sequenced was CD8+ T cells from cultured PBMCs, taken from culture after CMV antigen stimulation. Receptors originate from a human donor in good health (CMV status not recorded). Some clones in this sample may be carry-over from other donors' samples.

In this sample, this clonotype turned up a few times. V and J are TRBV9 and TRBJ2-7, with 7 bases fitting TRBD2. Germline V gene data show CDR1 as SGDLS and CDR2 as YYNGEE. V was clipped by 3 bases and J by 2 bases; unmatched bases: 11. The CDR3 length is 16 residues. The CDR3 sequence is CASSDRASGDPYEQYF. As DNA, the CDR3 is TGTGCCAGCAGCGACCGGGCGAGCGGGGATCCCTACGAGCAGTACTTC.

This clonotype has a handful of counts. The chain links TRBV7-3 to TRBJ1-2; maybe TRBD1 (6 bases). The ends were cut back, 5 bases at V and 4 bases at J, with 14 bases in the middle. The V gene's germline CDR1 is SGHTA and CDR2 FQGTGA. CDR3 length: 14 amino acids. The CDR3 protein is CASSTDSSLYGYTF. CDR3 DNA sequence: TGTGCCAGCAGCACGGACAGCTCGCTCTATGGCTACACCTTC.

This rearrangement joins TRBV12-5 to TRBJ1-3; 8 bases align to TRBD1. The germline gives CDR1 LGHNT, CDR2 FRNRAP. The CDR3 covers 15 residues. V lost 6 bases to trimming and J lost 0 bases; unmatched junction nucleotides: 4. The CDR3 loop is CASGVGQVSGNTIYF. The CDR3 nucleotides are TGTGCTAGTGGAGTGGGACAGGTCTCTGGAAACACCATATATTTT.

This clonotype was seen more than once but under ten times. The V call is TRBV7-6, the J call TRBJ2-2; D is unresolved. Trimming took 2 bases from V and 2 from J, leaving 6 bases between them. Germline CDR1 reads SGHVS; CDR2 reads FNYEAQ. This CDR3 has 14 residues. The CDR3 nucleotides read TGTGCCAGCAGCTTATGGCTAAACACCGGGGAGCTGTTTTTT. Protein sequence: CASSLWLNTGELFF.

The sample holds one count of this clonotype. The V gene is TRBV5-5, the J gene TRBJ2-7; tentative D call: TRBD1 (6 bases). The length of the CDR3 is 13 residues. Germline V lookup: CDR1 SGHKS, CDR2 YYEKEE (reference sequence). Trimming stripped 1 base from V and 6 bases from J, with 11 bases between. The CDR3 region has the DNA TGTGCCAGCAGCTTGACAGGGCTTGGCGAGCAGTACTTC. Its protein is CASSLTGLGEQYF. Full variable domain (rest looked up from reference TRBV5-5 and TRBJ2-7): DAGVTQSPTHLIKTRGQQVTLRCSPISGHKSVSWYQQVLGQGPQFIFQYYEKEERGRGNFPDRFSARQFPNYSSELNVNALLLGDSALYLCASSLTGLGEQYFGPGTRLTVT.

CDR3 sequence (DNA): TGTGCCAGCAGCTTAGATGCGGCCCACGGGGCAGGGGACACTGAAGCTTTCTTT. Protein product: CASSLDAAHGAGDTEAFF. V usage is TRBV7-6 and J usage is TRBJ1-1; the D gene is possibly TRBD1 (6 bases). The V gene lost 1 base and the J gene lost 3 bases, with 21 bases spanning the gap. Per the germline V gene, CDR1 is SGHVS and CDR2 is FNYEAQ. The CDR3 is made up of 18 amino acids.

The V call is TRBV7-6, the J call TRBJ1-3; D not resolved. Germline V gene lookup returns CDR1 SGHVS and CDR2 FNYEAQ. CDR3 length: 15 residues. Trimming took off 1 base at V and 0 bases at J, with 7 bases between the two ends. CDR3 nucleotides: TGTGCCAGCAGCTTAGACCCAGTCTCTGGAAACACCATATATTTT. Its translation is CASSLDPVSGNTIYF.

The CDR3 coding sequence is TGTGCCAGCAGTTACTCGGGGCCGGTTGATGAGCAGTTCTTC. This sequence encodes CASSYSGPVDEQFF. The rearrangement links TRBV6-6 to TRBJ2-1; TRBD1 might be the D (5 bases). CDR3 length: 14 amino acids. Germline loops: CDR1 MNHNY, CDR2 SVGAGI (reference sequence). Trimming left V 0 bases short and J 8 bases short, with 11 bases between.

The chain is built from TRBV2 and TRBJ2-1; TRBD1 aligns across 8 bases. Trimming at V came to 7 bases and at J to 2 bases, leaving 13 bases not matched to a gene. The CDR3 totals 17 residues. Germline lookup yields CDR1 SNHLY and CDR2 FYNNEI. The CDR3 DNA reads TGTGCCAGCAAATGGAAGACAGGGGTTCTCACCTACAATGAGCAGTTCTTC. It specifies CASKWKTGVLTYNEQFF.

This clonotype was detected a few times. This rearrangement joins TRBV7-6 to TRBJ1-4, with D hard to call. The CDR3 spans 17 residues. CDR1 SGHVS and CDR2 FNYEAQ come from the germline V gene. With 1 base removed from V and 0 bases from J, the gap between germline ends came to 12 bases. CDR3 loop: CASSLVRSSPTNEKLFF. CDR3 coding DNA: TGTGCCAGCAGCTTAGTTCGCTCCTCGCCAACTAATGAAAAACTGTTTTTT.

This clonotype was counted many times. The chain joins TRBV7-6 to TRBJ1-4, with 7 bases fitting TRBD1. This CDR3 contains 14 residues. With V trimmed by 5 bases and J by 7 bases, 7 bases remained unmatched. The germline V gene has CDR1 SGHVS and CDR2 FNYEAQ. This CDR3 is CASSATGRSEKLFF. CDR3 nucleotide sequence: TGTGCCAGCAGCGCGACAGGGCGGAGTGAAAAACTGTTTTTT.